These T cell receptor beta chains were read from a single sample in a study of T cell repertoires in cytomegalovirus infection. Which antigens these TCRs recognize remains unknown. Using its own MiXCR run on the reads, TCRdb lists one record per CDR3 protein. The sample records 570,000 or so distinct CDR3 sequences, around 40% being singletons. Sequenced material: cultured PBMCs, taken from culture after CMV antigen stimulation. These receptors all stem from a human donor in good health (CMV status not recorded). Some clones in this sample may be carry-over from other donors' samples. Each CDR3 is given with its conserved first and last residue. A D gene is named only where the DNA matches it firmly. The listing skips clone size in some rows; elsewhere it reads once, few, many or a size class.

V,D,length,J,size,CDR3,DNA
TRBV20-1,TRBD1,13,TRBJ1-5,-,CSAKTGDVQPQHF,TGCAGTGCTAAAACAGGGGATGTTCAGCCCCAGCATTTT
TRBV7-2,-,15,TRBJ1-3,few,CASSLGGGLGNTIYF,TGTGCCAGCAGCTTAGGGGGAGGGTTGGGAAACACCATATATTTT
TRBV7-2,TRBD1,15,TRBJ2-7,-,CASSWEQGALGEQYF,TGTGCCAGCAGCTGGGAACAGGGGGCGCTGGGGGAGCAGTACTTC
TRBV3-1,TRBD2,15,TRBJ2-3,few,CASNDLAGAPDTQYF,TGTGCCAGCAACGACCTAGCGGGAGCCCCAGATACGCAGTATTTT
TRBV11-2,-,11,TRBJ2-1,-,CASSVSDEQFF,TGTGCCAGCAGCGTTAGTGATGAGCAGTTCTTC
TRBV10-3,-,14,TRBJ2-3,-,CAISESVSSDTQYF,TGTGCCATCAGTGAGTCTGTTAGTTCAGATACGCAGTATTTT
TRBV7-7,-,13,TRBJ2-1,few,CASSSEGLNEQFF,TGTGCCAGCAGCTCCGAGGGACTTAATGAGCAGTTCTTC
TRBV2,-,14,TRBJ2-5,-,CASGKIVNQETQYF,TGTGCCAGCGGCAAGATTGTCAATCAAGAGACCCAGTACTTC
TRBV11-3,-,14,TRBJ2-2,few,CASCRRGGTGELFF,TGTGCCAGCTGTCGGAGGGGGGGTACCGGGGAGCTGTTTTTT
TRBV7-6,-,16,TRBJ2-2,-,CASSGDSRRNTGELFF,TGTGCCAGCAGTGGGGATTCCAGAAGGAACACCGGGGAGCTGTTTTTT
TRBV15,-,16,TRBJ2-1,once,CATSRGAAGGGDEQFF,TGTGCCACCAGCAGAGGTGCGGCAGGCGGAGGCGATGAGCAGTTCTTC
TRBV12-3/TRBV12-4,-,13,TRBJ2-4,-,CASSLYGGNIQYF,TGTGCCAGCAGTTTATACGGGGGAAACATTCAGTACTTC
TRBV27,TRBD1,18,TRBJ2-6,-,CASARRDRSSSGANVLTF,TGTGCCAGCGCCCGCCGGGACAGGTCCAGCTCTGGGGCCAACGTCCTGACTTTC
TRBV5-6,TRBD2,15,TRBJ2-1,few,CASSSWTSGSSEQFF,TGTGCCAGCAGCTCCTGGACTAGCGGGAGTAGTGAGCAGTTCTTC
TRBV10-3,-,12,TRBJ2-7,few,CAISGDVYEQYF,TGTGCCATCAGTGGGGACGTGTACGAGCAGTACTTC
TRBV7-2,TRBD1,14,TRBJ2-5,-,CASSFQGEQETQYF,TGTGCCAGCAGCTTCCAGGGGGAACAAGAGACCCAGTACTTC
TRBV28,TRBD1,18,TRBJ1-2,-,CASSSTGTGTELGYGYTF,TGTGCCAGCAGTTCAACCGGGACAGGGACTGAGCTAGGCTATGGCTACACCTTC
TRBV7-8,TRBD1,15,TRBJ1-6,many,CASSLSTGTAIPLHF,TGTGCCAGCAGCTTATCTACCGGGACAGCAATACCCCTCCACTTT
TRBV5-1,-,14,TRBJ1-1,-,CASSLAAQAHQAFF,TGCGCCAGCAGCTTGGCGGCGCAGGCGCATCAAGCTTTCTTT
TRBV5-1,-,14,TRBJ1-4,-,CASSVGQTNEKLFF,TGCGCCAGCAGCGTGGGACAAACTAATGAAAAACTGTTTTTT
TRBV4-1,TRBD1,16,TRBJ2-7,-,CASSHESGTGGPEQYF,TGCGCCAGCAGCCATGAATCCGGGACAGGGGGTCCCGAGCAGTACTTC
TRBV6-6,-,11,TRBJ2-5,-,CASKGTETQYF,TGTGCCAGCAAGGGCACGGAGACCCAGTACTTC
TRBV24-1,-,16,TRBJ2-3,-,CATSDRGTLSTDTQYF,TGTGCCACCAGTGATCGAGGGACACTTAGCACAGATACGCAGTATTTT
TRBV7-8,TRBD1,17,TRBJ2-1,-,CASRPGPGQGRNNEQFF,TGTGCCAGCAGACCAGGACCTGGACAGGGGAGGAACAATGAGCAGTTCTTC
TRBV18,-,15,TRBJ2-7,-,CASSLSLYDSYEQYF,TGTGCCAGCTCCCTCAGCCTTTATGACTCCTACGAGCAGTACTTC
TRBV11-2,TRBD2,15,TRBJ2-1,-,CASSFRLAGSDEQFF,TGTGCCAGCAGCTTTCGCCTAGCGGGGTCGGATGAGCAGTTCTTC
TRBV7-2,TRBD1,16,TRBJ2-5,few,CASSLSSGTGQETQYF,TGTGCCAGCAGCTTAAGCTCCGGGACAGGGCAAGAGACCCAGTACTTC
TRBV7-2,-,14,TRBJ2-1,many,CASSSTGLHNEQFF,TGTGCCAGCAGCTCCACCGGACTCCACAATGAGCAGTTCTTC
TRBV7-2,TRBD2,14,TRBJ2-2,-,CASSSSGGAGELFF,TGTGCCAGCAGTTCTAGCGGGGGGGCCGGGGAGCTGTTTTTT
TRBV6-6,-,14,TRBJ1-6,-,CASAREAYNSPLHF,TGTGCCAGCGCCCGGGAGGCTTATAATTCACCCCTCCACTTT
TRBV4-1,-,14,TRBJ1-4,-,CASSQVTVNEKLFF,TGCGCCAGCAGCCAAGTCACAGTTAATGAAAAACTGTTTTTT
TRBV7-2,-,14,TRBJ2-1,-,CASSLAGLVWEIFF,TGTGCCAGCAGCTTAGCCGGATTGGTGTGGGAAATCTTCTTC
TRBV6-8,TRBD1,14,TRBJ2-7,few,CASSVYRGRGEQYF,TGTGCCAGCAGTGTTTACAGGGGGCGCGGGGAGCAGTACTTC
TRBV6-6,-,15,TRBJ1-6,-,CASSYSGHDNSPLHF,TGTGCCAGCAGTTACAGCGGCCACGATAATTCACCCCTCCACTTT
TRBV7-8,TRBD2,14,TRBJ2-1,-,CASSQLAGGNEQFF,TGTGCCAGCAGTCAACTAGCGGGGGGCAATGAGCAGTTCTTC
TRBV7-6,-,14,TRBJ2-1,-,CASSTRPAYNEQFF,TGTGCCAGCAGTACCAGACCGGCTTACAATGAGCAGTTCTTC
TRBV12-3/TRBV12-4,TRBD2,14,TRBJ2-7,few,CASSRTSGNYEQYF,TGTGCCAGCAGTAGGACTAGCGGGAACTACGAGCAGTACTTC
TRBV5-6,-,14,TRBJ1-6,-,CASSGARGYSPLHF,TGTGCCAGCAGCGGGGCCCGGGGGTATTCACCCCTCCACTTT
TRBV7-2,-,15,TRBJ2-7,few,CASSLVVRASGEQYF,TGTGCCAGCAGCTTAGTCGTGAGGGCCTCGGGGGAGCAGTACTTC
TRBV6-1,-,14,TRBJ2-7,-,CASSGQGASYEQYF,TGTGCCAGCAGTGGACAAGGGGCATCCTACGAGCAGTACTTC
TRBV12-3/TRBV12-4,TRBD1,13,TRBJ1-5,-,CASSSTAGTGQHF,TGTGCCAGCAGTTCCACCGCCGGGACAGGTCAGCATTTT
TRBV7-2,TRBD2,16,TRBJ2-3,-,CASSLYERGAKDTQYF,TGTGCCAGCAGCTTATACGAGCGGGGGGCGAAAGATACGCAGTATTTT
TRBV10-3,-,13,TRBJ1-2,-,CAISVTGDRGYTF,TGTGCCATCAGCGTTACAGGTGACCGTGGCTACACCTTC
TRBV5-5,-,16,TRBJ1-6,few,CASSLRVGMSDSPLHF,TGTGCCAGCAGCTTGAGAGTTGGGATGTCGGATTCACCCCTCCACTTT
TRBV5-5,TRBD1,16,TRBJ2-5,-,CASSLGTGAAGETQYF,TGTGCCAGCAGCTTGGGGACAGGGGCGGCGGGGGAGACCCAGTACTTC
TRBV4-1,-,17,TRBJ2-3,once,CASSQDELTGTTDTQYF,TGCGCCAGCAGCCAAGATGAACTCACCGGGACCACAGATACGCAGTATTTT
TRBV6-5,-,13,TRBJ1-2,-,CASSYGQNYGYTF,TGTGCCAGCAGTTACGGCCAGAACTATGGCTACACCTTC
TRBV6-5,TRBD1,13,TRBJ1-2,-,CASSYSRGGGYTF,TGTGCCAGCAGTTACTCCAGGGGGGGTGGCTACACCTTC
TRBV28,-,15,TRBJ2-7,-,CASRKAGTLPYEQYF,TGTGCCAGCAGGAAAGCCGGGACACTTCCTTACGAGCAGTACTTC
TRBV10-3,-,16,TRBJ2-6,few,CAIREGPMGGANVLTF,TGTGCCATCAGGGAGGGCCCCATGGGAGGGGCCAACGTCCTGACTTTC
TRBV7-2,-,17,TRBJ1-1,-,CASSIRQSQRLNTEAFF,TGTGCCAGCAGCATTAGACAGAGCCAAAGACTGAACACTGAAGCTTTCTTT
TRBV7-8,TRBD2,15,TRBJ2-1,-,CASSLLVAGRNEQFF,TGTGCCAGCAGCTTATTAGTAGCGGGTAGAAATGAGCAGTTCTTC
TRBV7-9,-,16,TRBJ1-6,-,CASTLEGWGDNSPLHF,TGTGCCAGCACATTGGAGGGGTGGGGCGATAATTCACCCCTCCACTTT
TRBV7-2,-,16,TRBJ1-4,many,CASSLAPGVTNEKLFF,TGTGCCAGCAGCTTAGCGCCAGGGGTAACTAATGAAAAACTGTTTTTT